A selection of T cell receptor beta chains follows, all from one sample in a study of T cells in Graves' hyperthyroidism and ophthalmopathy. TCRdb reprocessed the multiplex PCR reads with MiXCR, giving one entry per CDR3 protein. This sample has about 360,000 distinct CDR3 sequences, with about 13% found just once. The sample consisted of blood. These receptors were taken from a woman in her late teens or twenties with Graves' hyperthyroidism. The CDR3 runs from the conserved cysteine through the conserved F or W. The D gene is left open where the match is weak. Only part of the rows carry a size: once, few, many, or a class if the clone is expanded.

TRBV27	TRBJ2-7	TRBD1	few	CASSETGTGYSYEQYF	TGTGCCAGCAGTGAGACCGGGACAGGGTATTCCTACGAGCAGTACTTC
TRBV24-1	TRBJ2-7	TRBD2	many	CATSDRREETKVKQYF	TGTGCCACCAGTGATCGCCGGGAGGAGACCAAAGTGAAGCAGTACTTC
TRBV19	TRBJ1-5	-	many	CASSTQAYNQPQHF	TGTGCCAGTAGTACTCAGGCCTACAATCAGCCCCAGCATTTT
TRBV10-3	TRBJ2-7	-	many	CAISGGSYEQYF	TGTGCCATCAGCGGCGGTTCCTACGAGCAGTACTTC
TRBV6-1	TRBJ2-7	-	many	CASSKWDPSSYEQYF	TGTGCCAGCAGTAAATGGGACCCGAGCTCCTACGAGCAGTACTTC
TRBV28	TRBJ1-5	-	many	CASSYGGGFGNQPQHF	TGTGCCAGCAGTTATGGGGGGGGGTTCGGCAATCAGCCCCAGCATTTT
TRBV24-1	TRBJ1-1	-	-	CATSQGGEAFF	TGTGCCACCAGCCAGGGAGGTGAAGCTTTCTTT
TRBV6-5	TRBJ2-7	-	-	CASWQGGYEQYF	TGTGCCAGCTGGCAGGGTGGGTACGAGCAGTACTTC
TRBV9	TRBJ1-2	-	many	CASSAGGGSYGYTF	TGTGCCAGCAGCGCGGGGGGCGGAAGCTATGGCTACACCTTC
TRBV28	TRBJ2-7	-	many	CASSLLGLGGATYEQYF	TGTGCCAGCAGTTTATTAGGATTGGGGGGCGCCACCTACGAGCAGTACTTC
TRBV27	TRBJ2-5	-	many	CASSLFRPRPGDQGETQYF	TGTGCCAGCAGTTTATTTAGGCCCCGACCGGGGGATCAAGGAGAGACCCAGTACTTC
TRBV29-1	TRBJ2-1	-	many	CSVEGAHNEQFF	TGCAGCGTTGAGGGGGCCCACAATGAGCAGTTCTTC
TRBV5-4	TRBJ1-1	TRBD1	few	CASSLRDRDNTEAFF	TGTGCCAGCAGCTTGAGGGACAGGGATAACACTGAAGCTTTCTTT
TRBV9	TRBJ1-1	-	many	CASSESGGSTEAFF	TGTGCCAGCAGTGAGAGCGGCGGGAGCACTGAAGCTTTCTTT
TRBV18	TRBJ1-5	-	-	CASRRENNNQPQHF	TGTGCCAGCCGCAGGGAGAATAACAATCAGCCCCAGCATTTT
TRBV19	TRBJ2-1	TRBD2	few	CASSSFAGEGNEQFF	TGTGCCAGTAGCAGCTTTGCGGGAGAGGGGAATGAGCAGTTCTTC
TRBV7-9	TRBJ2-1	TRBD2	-	CASSPPRLAGVYNEQFF	TGTGCCAGCAGCCCACCCAGGCTAGCGGGAGTCTACAATGAGCAGTTCTTC
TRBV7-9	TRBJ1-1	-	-	CASSPVTGNTEAFF	TGTGCCAGCAGCCCGGTAACAGGGAACACTGAAGCTTTCTTT
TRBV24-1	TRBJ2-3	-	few	CATSDPSLNTDTQYF	TGTGCCACCAGTGATCCCTCCCTCAACACAGATACGCAGTATTTT
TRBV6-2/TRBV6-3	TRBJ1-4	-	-	CAITHEAEYNEQFFGPGREKLFF	-
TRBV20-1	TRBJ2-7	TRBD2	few	CSARDWQRLALYNEQYF	TGCAGTGCTAGAGATTGGCAAAGACTAGCACTCTACAATGAGCAGTACTTC
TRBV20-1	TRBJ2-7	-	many	CSATDDSREQYF	TGCAGTGCAACTGATGACAGTCGGGAGCAGTACTTC
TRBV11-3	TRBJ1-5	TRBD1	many	CASSPDRDQNSNQPQHF	TGTGCCAGCAGCCCCGACAGGGATCAGAATAGCAATCAGCCCCAGCATTTT
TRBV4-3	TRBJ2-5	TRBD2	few	CASSQSSGARETQYF	TGCGCCAGCAGCCAAAGTAGCGGGGCCCGGGAGACCCAGTACTTC
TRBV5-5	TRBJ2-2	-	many	CASSLAETDNTGELFF	TGTGCCAGCAGCTTGGCCGAGACGGACAACACCGGGGAGCTGTTTTTT
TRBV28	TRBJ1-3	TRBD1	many	CASSFVAGGSHTIYF	TGTGCCAGCAGTTTTGTGGCAGGGGGTAGCCACACCATATATTTT
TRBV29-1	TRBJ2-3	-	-	CSVAGSSTDTQYF	TGCAGCGTTGCGGGTTCTAGCACAGATACGCAGTATTTT
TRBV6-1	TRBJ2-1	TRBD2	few	CASSKAGVGNEQFF	TGTGCCAGCAGTAAAGCGGGAGTGGGGAATGAGCAGTTCTTC
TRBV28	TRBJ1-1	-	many	CASRDYNTEAFF	TGTGCCAGCAGGGATTACAACACTGAAGCTTTCTTT
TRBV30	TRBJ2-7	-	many	CAWSLTGGDEQYF	TGTGCCTGGAGTCTAACGGGGGGCGACGAGCAGTACTTC
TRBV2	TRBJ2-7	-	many	CASSEGGLQGEQYF	TGTGCCAGCAGTGAAGGGGGGCTCCAAGGGGAGCAGTACTTC
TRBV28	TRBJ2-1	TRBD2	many	CASSLPLRTSGGASYNEQFF	TGTGCCAGCAGTTTACCCCTCCGGACTAGCGGGGGGGCCTCCTACAATGAGCAGTTCTTC
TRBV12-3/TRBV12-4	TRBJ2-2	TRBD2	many	CASSFSGRTGELFF	TGTGCCAGCAGTTTTAGCGGGAGGACCGGGGAGCTGTTTTTT
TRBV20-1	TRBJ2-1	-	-	CSAPRPSDWSHEQFF	TGCAGTGCTCCGAGACCTTCGGACTGGAGCCATGAGCAGTTCTTC
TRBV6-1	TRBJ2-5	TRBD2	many	CASSETSGGGETQYF	TGTGCCAGCAGCGAAACTAGCGGGGGGGGAGAGACCCAGTACTTC
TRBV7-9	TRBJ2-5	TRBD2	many	CASSPRPGLVVETQYF	TGTGCCAGCAGCCCCAGACCGGGACTAGTTGTAGAGACCCAGTACTTC
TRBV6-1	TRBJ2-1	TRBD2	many	CASIPTSGGSTEQFF	TGTGCCAGCATTCCGACTAGCGGGGGTTCAACTGAGCAGTTCTTC
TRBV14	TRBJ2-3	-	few	CASSQDRLEGTDTQYF	TGTGCCAGCAGCCAAGATCGGCTTGAGGGGACAGATACGCAGTATTTT
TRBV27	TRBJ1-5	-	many	CASSLTDNQPQHF	TGTGCCAGCAGTTTAACCGACAATCAGCCCCAGCATTTT
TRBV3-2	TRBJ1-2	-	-	CASSSDGRVGYTF	TGTGCCAGCAGTTCGGACGGAAGGGTTGGCTACACCTTC
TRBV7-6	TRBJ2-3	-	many	CASSLGMYRLASTDTQYF	TGTGCCAGCAGCTTAGGGATGTACCGGCTTGCTAGCACAGATACGCAGTATTTT
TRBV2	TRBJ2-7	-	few	CAGSGDTYEQYF	TGTGCCGGCAGCGGGGACACCTACGAGCAGTACTTC
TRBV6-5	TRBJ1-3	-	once	CASSFGLTSSGNTIYF	TGTGCCAGCAGTTTCGGACTTACAAGCTCTGGAAACACCATATATTTT
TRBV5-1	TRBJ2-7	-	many	CASSPAGVALGYEQYF	TGCGCCAGCAGCCCGGCCGGTGTCGCCCTTGGCTACGAGCAGTACTTC
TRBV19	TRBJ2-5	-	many	CASSPPGTGQETQYF	TGTGCCAGTAGCCCTCCCGGGACGGGACAAGAGACCCAGTACTTC
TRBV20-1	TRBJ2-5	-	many	CSAGLGAEQETQYF	TGCAGTGCTGGGCTAGGGGCCGAGCAAGAGACCCAGTACTTC
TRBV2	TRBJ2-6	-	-	CASSDTGDPPTNVLTF	TGTGCCAGCAGTGATACGGGAGACCCTCCTACCAACGTCCTGACTTTC
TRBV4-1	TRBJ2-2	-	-	CASSLATAQVAGELFF	TGCGCCAGCAGCCTCGCGACAGCGCAGGTCGCCGGGGAGCTGTTTTTT
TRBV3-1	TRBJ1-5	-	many	CASSPRGFGNQPQHF	TGTGCCAGCAGCCCCCGTGGGTTTGGCAATCAGCCCCAGCATTTT
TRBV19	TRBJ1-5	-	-	CAIAGRHNQPQHF	TGTGCCATCGCGGGACGGCACAATCAGCCCCAGCATTTT
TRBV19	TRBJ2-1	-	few	CASSPGYLGQFRDNEQFF	TGTGCCAGTAGCCCAGGTTACCTTGGACAGTTCCGTGACAATGAGCAGTTCTTC
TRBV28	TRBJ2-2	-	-	CASSFANIRRGLFF	TGTGCCAGCAGTTTCGCCAATATCAGAAGGGGACTGTTTTTT